The rows below give T cell receptor beta chains drawn from one sample of a study of identifying expanded T cells in peripheral blood. Assay used: immunoSEQ multiplex PCR; TCRdb lists only in-frame clones, some missing. Of 100,000 or so clones in the sample, approximately 90% are singletons; the top ten hold 17%. The sequenced sample was blood. Source of these receptors: a person between 18 and 75 years old in good health. The CDR3 runs from the conserved cysteine through the conserved F or W. A D gene is named only where the DNA matches it firmly. Part of the rows lack a size; the others show once, few, many or a class for expanded clones.

TRBJ2-7 | 13 | TRBD1 | - | TRBV10-1 | TGCGCCAGCAGTGAAGGGACAGGATACGAGCAGTACTTC | CASSEGTGYEQYF
TRBJ2-1 | 10 | - | - | TRBV29-1 | TGCAGCGTCGGGACTCATCAGCAGTTCTTC | CSVGTHQQFF
TRBJ1-5 | 16 | - | few | TRBV10-3 | TGTGCCATCAGTGAGACCCGACTGATTAGCAATCAGCCCCAGCATTTT | CAISETRLISNQPQHF
TRBJ2-3 | 17 | TRBD1 | - | TRBV7-2 | TGTGCCAGCAGCCCCCAGGTCCGGCGAGGGGGCCGGGATACGCAGTATTTT | CASSPQVRRGGRDTQYF
TRBJ1-3 | 16 | - | - | TRBV6-5 | TGTGCCAGCAGTTCGTTAGGAGGGTACGGAGGAAACACCATATATTTT | CASSSLGGYGGNTIYF
TRBJ2-3 | 14 | - | - | TRBV6-5 | TGTGCCAGCAGTTACCTGGGGGGGCCAGATACGCAGTATTTT | CASSYLGGPDTQYF
TRBJ2-7 | 14 | - | once | TRBV7-9 | TGTGCCAGCAGCCCTAGGGACTCTAACTACGAGCAGTACTTC | CASSPRDSNYEQYF
TRBJ2-3 | 16 | TRBD1 | - | TRBV5-1 | TGCGCCAGCAGCCCACCGGGACAGGGCTTCACAGATACGCAGTATTTT | CASSPPGQGFTDTQYF
TRBJ2-5 | 15 | TRBD1 | - | TRBV2 | TGTGCCAGCAGTGCAGTCACAGGGGGTGGGGAGACCCAGTACTTC | CASSAVTGGGETQYF
TRBJ2-2 | 20 | TRBD2 | - | TRBV4-2 | TGTGCCAGCAGAAAAGGACTAGCGGGGGGGCCAGGGGCTAACACCGGGGAGCTGTTTTTT | CASRKGLAGGPGANTGELFF
TRBJ2-1 | 14 | TRBD2 | - | TRBV4-1 | TGCGCCAGCAGCCCCTGGGAGGGGATGAATGAGCAGTTCTTC | CASSPWEGMNEQFF
TRBJ2-3 | 17 | TRBD2 | - | TRBV10-3 | TGTGCCATCAGTGAGTCGACAACGGGGAGGGCCACAGATACGCAGTATTTT | CAISESTTGRATDTQYF
TRBJ1-2 | 16 | - | - | TRBV5-4 | TGTGCCAGCAGCTCCTCGCCTTCCCTGGCAGGGTATGGCTACACCTTC | CASSSSPSLAGYGYTF
TRBJ2-1 | 13 | - | - | TRBV7-2 | TGTGCCAGCAGCTTAGGGAGGGCAAATGAGCAGTTCTTC | CASSLGRANEQFF
TRBJ2-7 | 14 | - | once | TRBV5-5 | TGTGCCAGCAGCTTCGCGGTGAGCTTCGACGAGCAGTACTTC | CASSFAVSFDEQYF
TRBJ1-6 | 15 | TRBD1 | - | TRBV6-5 | TGTGCCAGCAGTTACTCGGGACAGCTTAATTCACCCCTCCACTTT | CASSYSGQLNSPLHF
TRBJ1-1 | 15 | - | - | TRBV19 | TGTGCCAGTACCCTAGGGGGGGACATGAGGACTGAAGCTTTCTTT | CASTLGGDMRTEAFF
TRBJ1-6 | 16 | - | - | TRBV14 | TGTGCCAGCAGCCAAGAGGGGACGGCCTATAATTCACCCCTCCACTTT | CASSQEGTAYNSPLHF
TRBJ2-5 | 16 | TRBD1 | - | TRBV15 | TGTGCCACCAGCATACTAGGGACAGGGTTCTCGGAGACCCAGTACTTC | CATSILGTGFSETQYF
TRBJ2-1 | 15 | - | - | TRBV5-6 | TGTGCCAGCAGCTCATTATCCCTCCTCTACAATGAGCAGTTCTTC | CASSSLSLLYNEQFF